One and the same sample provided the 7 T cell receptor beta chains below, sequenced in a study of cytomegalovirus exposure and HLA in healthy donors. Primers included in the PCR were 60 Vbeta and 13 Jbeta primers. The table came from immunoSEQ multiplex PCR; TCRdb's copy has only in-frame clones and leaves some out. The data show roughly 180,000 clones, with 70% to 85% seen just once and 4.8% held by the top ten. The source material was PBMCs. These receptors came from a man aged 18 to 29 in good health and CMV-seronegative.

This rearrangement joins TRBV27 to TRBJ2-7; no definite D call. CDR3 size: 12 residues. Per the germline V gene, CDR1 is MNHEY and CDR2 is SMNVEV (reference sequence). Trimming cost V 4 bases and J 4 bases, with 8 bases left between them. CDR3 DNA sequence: TGTGCCAGCAGTTCAACAGAGTACGAGCAGTACTTC. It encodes CASSSTEYEQYF.

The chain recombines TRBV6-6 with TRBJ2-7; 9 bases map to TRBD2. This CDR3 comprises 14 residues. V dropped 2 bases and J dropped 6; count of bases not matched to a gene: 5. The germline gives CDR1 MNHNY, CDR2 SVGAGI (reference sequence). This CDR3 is CASSYASGGREQYF. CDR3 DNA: TGTGCCAGCAGTTACGCCAGCGGGGGGCGCGAGCAGTACTTC.

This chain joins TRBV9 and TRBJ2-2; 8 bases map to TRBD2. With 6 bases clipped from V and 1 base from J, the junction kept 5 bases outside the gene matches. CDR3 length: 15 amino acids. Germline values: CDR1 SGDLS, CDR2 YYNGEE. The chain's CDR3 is CASKAGAENTGELFF. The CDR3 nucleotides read TGTGCCAGCAAAGCGGGGGCCGAGAACACCGGGGAGCTGTTTTTT.

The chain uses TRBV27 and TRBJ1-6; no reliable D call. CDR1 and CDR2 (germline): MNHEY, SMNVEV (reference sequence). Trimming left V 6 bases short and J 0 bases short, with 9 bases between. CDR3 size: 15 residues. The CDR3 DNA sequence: TGTGCCAGCAGGGGCGGGAGCTCCTATAATTCACCCCTCCACTTT. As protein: CASRGGSSYNSPLHF.

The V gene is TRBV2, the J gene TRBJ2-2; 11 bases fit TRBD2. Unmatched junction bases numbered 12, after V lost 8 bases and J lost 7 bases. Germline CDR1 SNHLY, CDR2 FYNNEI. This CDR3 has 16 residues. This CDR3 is CASRALTSGMIGELFF. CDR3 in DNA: TGTGCCAGCCGCGCCTTGACTAGCGGGATGATCGGGGAGCTGTTTTTT.

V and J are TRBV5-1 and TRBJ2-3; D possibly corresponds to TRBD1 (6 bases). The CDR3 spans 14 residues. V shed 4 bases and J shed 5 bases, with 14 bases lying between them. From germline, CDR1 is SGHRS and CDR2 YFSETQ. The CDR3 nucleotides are TGCGCCAGCAGCGTAGGACAGTTAAGAGATACGCAGTATTTT. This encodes CASSVGQLRDTQYF.

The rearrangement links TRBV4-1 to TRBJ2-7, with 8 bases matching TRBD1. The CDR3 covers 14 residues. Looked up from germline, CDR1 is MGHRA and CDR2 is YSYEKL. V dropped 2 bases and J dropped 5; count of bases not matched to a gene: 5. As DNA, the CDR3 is TGCGCCAGCAGCCAACCAGGACAGGGCCACGAGCAGTACTTC. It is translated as CASSQPGQGHEQYF.